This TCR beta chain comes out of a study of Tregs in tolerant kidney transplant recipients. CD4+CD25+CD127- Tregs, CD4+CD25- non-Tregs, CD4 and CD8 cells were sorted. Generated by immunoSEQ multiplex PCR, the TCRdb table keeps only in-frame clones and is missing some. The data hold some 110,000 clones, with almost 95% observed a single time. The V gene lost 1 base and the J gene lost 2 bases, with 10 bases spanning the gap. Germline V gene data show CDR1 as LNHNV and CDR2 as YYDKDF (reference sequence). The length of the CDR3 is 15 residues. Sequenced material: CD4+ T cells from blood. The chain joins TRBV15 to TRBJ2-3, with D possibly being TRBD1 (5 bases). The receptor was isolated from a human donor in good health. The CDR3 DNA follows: TGTGCCACCAGCAGAGGCCAGGGAATCACAGATACGCAGTATTTT. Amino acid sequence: CATSRGQGITDTQYF.